This TCR beta chain originates from a study of blood T cell repertoires in COVID-19. As for the study in general: From T cells, B-cell-depleted T cells, or PBMCs came the material, which was cDNA or gDNA.

Per the original data handling: Amplification from reference gene primers served as the basis for estimated nucleated cell counts. This table comes from immunoSEQ multiplex PCR, and its TCRdb copy is limited to in-frame clones, with some not included. From that table come the V and J calls and clone size; the DNA was used to work out D and trimming. Among about 250,000 clones listed, roughly 89% were seen once. The CDR3 covers 13 residues. Trimming cost V 3 bases and J 3 bases, with 8 bases left between them. Germline CDR1 SNHLY, CDR2 FYNNEI. Participants were aged about 18 to 89 years from approximately 23 US areas. Donors were grouped by their self-reported clinical history. This clone was recorded once.

The V call is TRBV2, the J call TRBJ1-2; no reliable D call. Sequenced input: PBMCs or T cells enriched from blood (not recorded which). The source is a man aged 40-50 years who had recovered from COVID-19. The CDR3 DNA reads TGTGCCAGCAGTGAGAGTGATCACTATGGCTACACCTTC. Its protein is CASSESDHYGYTF.